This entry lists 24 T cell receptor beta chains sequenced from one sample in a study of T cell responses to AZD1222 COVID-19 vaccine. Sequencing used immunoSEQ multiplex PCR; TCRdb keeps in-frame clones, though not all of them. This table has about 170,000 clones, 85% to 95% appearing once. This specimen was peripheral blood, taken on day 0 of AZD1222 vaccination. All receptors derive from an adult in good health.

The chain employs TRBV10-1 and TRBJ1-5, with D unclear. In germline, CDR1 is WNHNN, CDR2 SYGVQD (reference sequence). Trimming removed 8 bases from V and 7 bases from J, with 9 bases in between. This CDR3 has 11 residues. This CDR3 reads CASPRRQPQHF. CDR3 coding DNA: TGCGCCAGCCCCCGGCGCCAGCCCCAGCATTTT.

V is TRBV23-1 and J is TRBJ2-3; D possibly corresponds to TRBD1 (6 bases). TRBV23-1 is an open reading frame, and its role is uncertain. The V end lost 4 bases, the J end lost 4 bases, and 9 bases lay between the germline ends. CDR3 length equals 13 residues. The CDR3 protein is CASSPGQADTQYF. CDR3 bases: TGCGCCAGCAGTCCGGGACAAGCAGATACGCAGTATTTT.

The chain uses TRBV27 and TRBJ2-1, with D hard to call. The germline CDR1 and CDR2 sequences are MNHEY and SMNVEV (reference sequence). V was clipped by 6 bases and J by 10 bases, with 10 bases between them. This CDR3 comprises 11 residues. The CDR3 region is CASSQDLEQFF. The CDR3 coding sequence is TGTGCCAGCAGCCAAGACCTGGAGCAGTTCTTC.

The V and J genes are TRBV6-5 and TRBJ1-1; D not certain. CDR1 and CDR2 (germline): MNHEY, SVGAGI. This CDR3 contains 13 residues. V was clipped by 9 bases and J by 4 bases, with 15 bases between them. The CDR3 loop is CASTELGATEAFF. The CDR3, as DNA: TGTGCCAGTACCGAACTGGGTGCCACTGAAGCTTTCTTT.

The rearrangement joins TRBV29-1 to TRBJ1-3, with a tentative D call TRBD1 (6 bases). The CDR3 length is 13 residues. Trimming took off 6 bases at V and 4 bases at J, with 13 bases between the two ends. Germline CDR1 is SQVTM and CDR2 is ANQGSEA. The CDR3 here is CSVAWTVGNTIYF. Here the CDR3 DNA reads TGCAGCGTCGCATGGACAGTCGGAAACACCATATATTTT.

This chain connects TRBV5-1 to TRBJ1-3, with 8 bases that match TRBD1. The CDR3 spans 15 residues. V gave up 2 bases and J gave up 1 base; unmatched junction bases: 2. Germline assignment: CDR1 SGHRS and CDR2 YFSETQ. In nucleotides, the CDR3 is TGCGCCAGCAGCTTTCGGACAGGGTCTGGAAACACCATATATTTT. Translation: CASSFRTGSGNTIYF.

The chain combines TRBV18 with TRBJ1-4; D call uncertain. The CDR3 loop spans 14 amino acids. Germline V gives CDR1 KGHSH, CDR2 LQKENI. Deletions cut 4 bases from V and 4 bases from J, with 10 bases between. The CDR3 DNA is TGTGCCAGCTCACGAGCGACCGGTAATGAAAAACTGTTTTTT. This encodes CASSRATGNEKLFF. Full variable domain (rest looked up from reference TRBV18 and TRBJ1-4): NAGVMQNPRHLVRRRGQEARLRCSPMKGHSHVYWYRQLPEEGLKFMVYLQKENIIDESGMPKERFSAEFPKEGPSILRIQQVVRGDSAAYFCASSRATGNEKLFFGSGTQLSVL.

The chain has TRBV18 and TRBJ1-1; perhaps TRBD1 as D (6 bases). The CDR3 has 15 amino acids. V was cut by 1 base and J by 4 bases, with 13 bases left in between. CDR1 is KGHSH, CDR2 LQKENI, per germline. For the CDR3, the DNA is TGTGCCAGCTCACCACGAACCAGGGGAGGCACTGAAGCTTTCTTT. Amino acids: CASSPRTRGGTEAFF.

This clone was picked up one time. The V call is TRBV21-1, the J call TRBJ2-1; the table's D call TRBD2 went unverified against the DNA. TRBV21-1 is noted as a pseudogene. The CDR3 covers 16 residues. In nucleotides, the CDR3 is TGTGCCAGCAGCAGAGATAGCGGGAGGGGAGGCAATGAGCAGTTCTTC. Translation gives CASSRDSGRGGNEQFF.

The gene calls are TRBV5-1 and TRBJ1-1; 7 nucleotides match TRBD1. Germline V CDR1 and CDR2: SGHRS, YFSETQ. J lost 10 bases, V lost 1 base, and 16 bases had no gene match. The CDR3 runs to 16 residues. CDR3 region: CASSLRAGGKIGGAFF. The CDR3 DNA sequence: TGCGCCAGCAGCTTGCGGGCAGGGGGTAAGATCGGCGGAGCTTTCTTT.

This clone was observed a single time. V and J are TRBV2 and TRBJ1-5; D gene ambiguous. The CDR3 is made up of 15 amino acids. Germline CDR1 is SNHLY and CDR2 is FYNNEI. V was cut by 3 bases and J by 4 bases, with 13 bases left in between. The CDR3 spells CASSETYVGNQPQHF. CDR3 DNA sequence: TGTGCCAGCAGTGAGACCTACGTAGGGAATCAGCCCCAGCATTTT.

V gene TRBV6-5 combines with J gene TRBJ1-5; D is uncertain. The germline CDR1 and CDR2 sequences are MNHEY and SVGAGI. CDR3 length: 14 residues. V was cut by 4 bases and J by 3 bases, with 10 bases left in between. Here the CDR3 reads CASSLRRSNQPQHF. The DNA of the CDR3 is TGTGCCAGCAGTTTAAGACGGTCCAATCAGCCCCAGCATTTT.

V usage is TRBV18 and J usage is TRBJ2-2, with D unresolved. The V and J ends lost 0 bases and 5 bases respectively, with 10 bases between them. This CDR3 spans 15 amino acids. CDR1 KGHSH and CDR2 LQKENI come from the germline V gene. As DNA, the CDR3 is TGTGCCAGCTCACCACCGGGGATAAAAACCGGGGAGCTGTTTTTT. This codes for CASSPPGIKTGELFF.

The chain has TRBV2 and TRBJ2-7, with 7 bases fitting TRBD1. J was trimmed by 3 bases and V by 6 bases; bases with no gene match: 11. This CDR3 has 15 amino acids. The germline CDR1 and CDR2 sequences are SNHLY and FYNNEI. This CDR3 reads CASSRVRGSDYEQYF. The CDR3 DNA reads TGTGCCAGCAGCAGAGTCAGGGGGTCCGACTACGAGCAGTACTTC.

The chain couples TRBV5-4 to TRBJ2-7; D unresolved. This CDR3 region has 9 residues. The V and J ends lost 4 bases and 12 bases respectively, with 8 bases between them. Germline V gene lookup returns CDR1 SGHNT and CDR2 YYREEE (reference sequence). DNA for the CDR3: TGTGCCAGCAGCCCGTCGGGGTACTTC. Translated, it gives CASSPSGYF.

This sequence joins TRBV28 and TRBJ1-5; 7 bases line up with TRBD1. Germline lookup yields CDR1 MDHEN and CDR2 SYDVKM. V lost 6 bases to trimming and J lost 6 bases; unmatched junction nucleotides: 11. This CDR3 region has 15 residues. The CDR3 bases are TGTGCCAGCAGGGTCTATAGACAGGGCTTTCAGCCCCAGCATTTT. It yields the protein CASRVYRQGFQPQHF.

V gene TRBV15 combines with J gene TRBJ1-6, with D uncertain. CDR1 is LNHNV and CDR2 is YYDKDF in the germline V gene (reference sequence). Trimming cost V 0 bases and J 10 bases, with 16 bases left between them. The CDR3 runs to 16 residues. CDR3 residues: CATSRDEGVKSSPLHF. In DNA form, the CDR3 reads TGTGCCACCAGCAGAGATGAAGGCGTCAAGAGCTCACCCCTCCACTTT.

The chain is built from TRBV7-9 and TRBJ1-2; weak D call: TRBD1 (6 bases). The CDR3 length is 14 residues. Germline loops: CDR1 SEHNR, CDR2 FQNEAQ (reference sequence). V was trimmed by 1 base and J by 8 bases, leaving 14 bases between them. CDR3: CASSLEQGMVGYTF. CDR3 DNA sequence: TGTGCCAGCAGCTTAGAGCAGGGGATGGTAGGCTACACCTTC.

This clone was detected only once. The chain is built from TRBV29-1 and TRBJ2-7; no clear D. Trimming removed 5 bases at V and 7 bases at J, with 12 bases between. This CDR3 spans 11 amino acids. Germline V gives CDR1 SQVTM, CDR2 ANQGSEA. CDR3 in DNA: TGCAGCGTTTTTAGGGCAGGAGAGCAGTACTTC. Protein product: CSVFRAGEQYF.

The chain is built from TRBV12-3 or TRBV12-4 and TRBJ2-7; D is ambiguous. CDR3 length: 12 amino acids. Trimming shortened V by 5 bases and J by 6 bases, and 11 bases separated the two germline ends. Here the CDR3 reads CASSRLTAEQYF. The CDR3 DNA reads TGTGCCAGCAGTCGTCTCACCGCCGAGCAGTACTTC.

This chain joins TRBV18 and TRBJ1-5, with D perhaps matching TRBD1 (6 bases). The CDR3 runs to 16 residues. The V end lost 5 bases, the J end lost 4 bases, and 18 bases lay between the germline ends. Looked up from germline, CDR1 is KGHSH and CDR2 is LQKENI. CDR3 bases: TGTGCCAGCTCAGAACAGGGTTGGTATACAAATCAGCCCCAGCATTTT. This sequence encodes CASSEQGWYTNQPQHF.

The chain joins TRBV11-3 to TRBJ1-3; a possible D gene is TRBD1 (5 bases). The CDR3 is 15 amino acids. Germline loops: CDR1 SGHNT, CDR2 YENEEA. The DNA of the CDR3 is TGTGCTCTACGTCCGGGGGTCTACTCTGGAAACACCATATATTTT. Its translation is CALRPGVYSGNTIYF.

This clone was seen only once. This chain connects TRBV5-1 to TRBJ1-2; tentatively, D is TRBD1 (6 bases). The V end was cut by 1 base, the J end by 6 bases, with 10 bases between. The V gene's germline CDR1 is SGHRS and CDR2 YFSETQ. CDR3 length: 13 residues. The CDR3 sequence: CASSLLGADGYTF. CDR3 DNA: TGCGCCAGCAGCTTGTTGGGGGCCGATGGCTACACCTTC. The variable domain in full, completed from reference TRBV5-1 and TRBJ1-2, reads KAGVTQTPRYLIKTRGQQVTLSCSPISGHRSVSWYQQTPGQGLQFLFEYFSETQRNKGNFPGRFSGRQFSNSRSEMNVSTLELGDSALYLCASSLLGADGYTFGSGTRLTVV.

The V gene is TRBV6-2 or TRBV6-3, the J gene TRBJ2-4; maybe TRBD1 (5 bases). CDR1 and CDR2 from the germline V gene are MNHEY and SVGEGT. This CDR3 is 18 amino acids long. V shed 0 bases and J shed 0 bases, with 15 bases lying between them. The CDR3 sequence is CASSYSFDRPQAKNIQYF. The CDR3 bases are TGTGCCAGCAGTTACTCCTTCGACAGACCTCAAGCCAAAAACATTCAGTACTTC.